This is a list of T cell receptor beta chains from one sample in a study of blood T cell repertoires in COVID-19. Data came from immunoSEQ multiplex PCR; TCRdb stores just in-frame clones and leaves some out. The sample lists about 260,000 clones; 70% to 85% were seen once. Sequencing input: peripheral blood. All receptors come from a woman older than 75 with acute or convalescent COVID-19. Both conserved end residues are trimmed from each CDR3. The order of the fields is J gene, V gene, CDR3 protein.

TRBJ2-1 | TRBV4-2 | ATRGAYNEQF
TRBJ1-3 | TRBV6-5 | ASRRTGSGNTIY
TRBJ1-2 | TRBV5-1 | ASRQDRESYGYT
TRBJ1-4 | TRBV5-1 | ASSLGPSGEKLF
TRBJ2-3 | TRBV6-5 | ASSYTRGDTQY
TRBJ2-7 | TRBV6-1 | ASSEYRSPYEQY
TRBJ2-7 | TRBV5-4 | ASSDQGTYEQY
TRBJ2-7 | TRBV5-1 | ASSTRQGNYEQY
TRBJ1-1 | TRBV11-2 | ASRNRHVTEAF
TRBJ2-2 | TRBV7-8 | ASSLAGQHTGELF
TRBJ1-5 | TRBV27 | ASSTRKFQPQH
TRBJ2-5 | TRBV25-1 | ASSERSGQGAFEETQY
TRBJ1-1 | TRBV5-5 | ASNIYAGGTEAF
TRBJ1-3 | TRBV24-1 | ATSGQGGTGNTIY
TRBJ1-2 | TRBV7-2 | ASSLALGAGQGYT
TRBJ1-6 | TRBV2 | ASSDRGYNSPLH
TRBJ1-6 | TRBV4-2 | ASSQNAGGPASPLH
TRBJ1-1 | TRBV27 | ASGAGGMNTEAF
TRBJ2-5 | TRBV4-1 | ASSRAAGGEETQY
TRBJ2-3 | TRBV5-1 | ASSDPGQADTQY
TRBJ2-1 | TRBV27 | ASSFGGTYNEQF
TRBJ1-1 | TRBV4-1 | ASSQPSRVGNTEAF
TRBJ2-1 | TRBV11-2 | ASSFSNAGEQF
TRBJ1-1 | TRBV28 | ASTQGGYGTEAF
TRBJ1-1 | TRBV28 | ASSLRGRDEAF
TRBJ1-2 | TRBV7-9 | ASSLDGGGNGYT
TRBJ2-7 | TRBV28 | ASSPGTSGRSEQY
TRBJ1-5 | TRBV7-8 | ASSLKAISTAGYSNQPQH
TRBJ2-7 | TRBV19 | ASSIKEGRAYEQY
TRBJ2-1 | TRBV7-3 | ASSLFSGRSYNEQF
TRBJ2-5 | TRBV7-9 | ASSLSSGGAREVD
TRBJ2-1 | TRBV18 | ASSPFGDSNEQF
TRBJ2-5 | TRBV5-1 | ASSLALGGPQETQY
TRBJ1-1 | TRBV7-3 | ASSLMTATEAF
TRBJ2-3 | TRBV5-4 | ASSSMRGFSTDTQY
TRBJ1-5 | TRBV9 | ASSVGTGYNQPQH
TRBJ1-2 | TRBV2 | ASSPTPADRVTRGYT
TRBJ2-3 | TRBV4-2 | ASGRLAGGGSTDTQY
TRBJ1-1 | TRBV6-5 | ASSYSGGTEAF
TRBJ1-1 | TRBV7-2 | ASSLFETNTEAF
TRBJ1-2 | TRBV18 | ASSPLMTGANYGYT